This T cell receptor beta chain was profiled in a study of Graves' ophthalmopathy and Graves' hyperthyroidism. Overall study context: Upon initial diagnosis and before any treatment, peripheral blood was collected. Points from the study as a whole: Among expanded thyroid clonotypes above 0.001 frequency, most also occurred in blood. Forecasting of ophthalmopathy progression by the model achieved around 71% sensitivity and about 77% specificity.

The authors amplified TCR beta CDR3 regions from RNA transcripts. First-round RT-PCR used HTBI primers; second-round multiplex PCR followed. TCRdb called the multiplex PCR reads again in MiXCR, with one record for every CDR3 protein. The sample records almost 750,000 distinct CDR3 sequences, 40% being singletons. This clonotype was observed a few times. Its antigen remains unknown. Germline V gives CDR1 SGHNT, CDR2 YENEEA. The length of the CDR3 is 14 residues. V lost 5 bases, J lost 6 bases, and 17 bases lay in between. The receptor's source is an adult man with Graves' ophthalmopathy. The chain employs TRBV11-3 and TRBJ2-7; a possible D gene is TRBD2 (6 bases). Sequenced input: peripheral blood. Written as DNA, the CDR3 is TGTGCCAGCAGCCGACCGGGACTTCTTTCCGAGCAGTACTTC. Protein sequence: CASSRPGLLSEQYF.